The entry that follows covers one T cell receptor (beta chain) sequence. Its cognate antigen is unknown. This sample is drawn from a study of CXCR3-negative and CXCR3-positive naive CD8 T cells. General study results and limits: Most assays used freshly isolated PBMCs, as cryopreservation partially reduced CXCR3. Researchers report that CXCR3-positive naive cells carry more hydrophobic TRB CDR3s than CXCR3-negative naive cells. Comparably high diversity marked both naive subsets, whereas memory CD8+ cells had much lower diversity. Across naive subsets, surface CD5 expression was comparable, and TCR strength was inferred from properties of the TRB CDR3.

The libraries of TRB cDNA were constructed through 5' RACE using UMI labels. TCRdb re-called the 5' RACE reads and shows each CDR3 protein once, DNA omitted. The repertoire table contains 90,000 to 150,000 distinct CDR3 sequences. Germline CDR1 and CDR2: MGHRA and YSYEKL. The CDR3 consists of 13 residues. The sequencing input was naive CXCR3+ CD8+ T cells from blood. Subset described: CD45RO-CCR7+CD27+CD95- naive CD8+ T cells expressing CXCR3 (TNR3+). The clonotype comes from a human donor in good health. Some clones in this sample may be carry-over from other donors' samples. V gene TRBV4-1 combines with J gene TRBJ1-1. This chain's CDR3 is CASSPSINTEAFF.